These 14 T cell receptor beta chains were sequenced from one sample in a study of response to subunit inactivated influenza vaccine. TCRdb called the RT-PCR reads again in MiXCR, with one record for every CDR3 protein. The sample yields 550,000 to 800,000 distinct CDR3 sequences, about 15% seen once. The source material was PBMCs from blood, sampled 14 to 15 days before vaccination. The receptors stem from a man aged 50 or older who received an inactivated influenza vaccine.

The CDR3 spells CASSQGGPRYEQYF. DNA of the CDR3: TGTGCCAGCAGCCAAGGAGGGCCGCGGTACGAGCAGTACTTC. The chain carries TRBV7-2 and TRBJ2-7; TRBD2 might be the D (6 bases). Germline V lookup: CDR1 SGHTA, CDR2 FQGNSA. The germline V and J ends were trimmed by 5 bases and 4 bases, with 15 bases remaining between them. This CDR3 contains 14 residues.

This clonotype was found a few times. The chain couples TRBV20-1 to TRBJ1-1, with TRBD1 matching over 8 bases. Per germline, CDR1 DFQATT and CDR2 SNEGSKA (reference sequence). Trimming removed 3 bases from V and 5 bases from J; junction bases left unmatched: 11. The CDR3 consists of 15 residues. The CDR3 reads CSARPYSQGGTEAFF. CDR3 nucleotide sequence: TGCAGTGCTAGGCCATACTCACAGGGGGGTACTGAAGCTTTCTTT.

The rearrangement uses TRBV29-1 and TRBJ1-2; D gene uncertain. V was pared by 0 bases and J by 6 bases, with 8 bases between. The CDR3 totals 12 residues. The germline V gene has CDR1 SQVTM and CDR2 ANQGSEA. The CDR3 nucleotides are TGCAGCGTTGAAGAGGCCCGCGATGGCTACACCTTC. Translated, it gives CSVEEARDGYTF.

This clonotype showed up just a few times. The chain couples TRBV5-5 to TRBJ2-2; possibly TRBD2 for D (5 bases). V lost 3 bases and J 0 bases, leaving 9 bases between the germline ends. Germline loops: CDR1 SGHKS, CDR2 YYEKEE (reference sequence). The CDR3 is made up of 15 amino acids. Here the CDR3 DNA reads TGTGCCAGCAGCTCCACCGGGACGAACACCGGGGAGCTGTTTTTT. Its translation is CASSSTGTNTGELFF. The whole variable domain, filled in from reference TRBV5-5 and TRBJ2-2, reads DAGVTQSPTHLIKTRGQQVTLRCSPISGHKSVSWYQQVLGQGPQFIFQYYEKEERGRGNFPDRFSARQFPNYSSELNVNALLLGDSALYLCASSSTGTNTGELFFGEGSRLTVL.

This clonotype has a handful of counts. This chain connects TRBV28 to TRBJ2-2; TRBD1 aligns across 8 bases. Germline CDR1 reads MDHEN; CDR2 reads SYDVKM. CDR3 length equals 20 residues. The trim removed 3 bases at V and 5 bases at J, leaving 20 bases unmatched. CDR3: CASSFKDRDTLRSHTGELFF. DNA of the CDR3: TGTGCCAGCAGTTTTAAGGACAGGGACACCCTCCGATCTCATACCGGGGAGCTGTTTTTT.

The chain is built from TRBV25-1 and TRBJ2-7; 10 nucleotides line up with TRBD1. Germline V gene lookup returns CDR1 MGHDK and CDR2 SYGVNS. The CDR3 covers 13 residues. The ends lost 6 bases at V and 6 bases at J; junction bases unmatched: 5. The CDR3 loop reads CASRGQGRSEQYF. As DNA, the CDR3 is TGTGCCAGCAGGGGACAGGGGCGGAGCGAGCAGTACTTC.

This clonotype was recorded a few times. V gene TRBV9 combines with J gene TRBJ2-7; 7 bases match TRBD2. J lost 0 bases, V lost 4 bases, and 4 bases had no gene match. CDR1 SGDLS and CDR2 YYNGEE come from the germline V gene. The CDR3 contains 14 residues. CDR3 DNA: TGTGCCAGCAGCAGTAGCGGGCGCTCCTACGAGCAGTACTTC. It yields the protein CASSSSGRSYEQYF.

The CDR3 sequence is CASSFGGEGTDTQYF. Written as DNA, the CDR3 is TGTGCCAGCAGCTTTGGGGGGGAGGGCACAGATACGCAGTATTTT. This chain links TRBV7-8 with TRBJ2-3, with TRBD2 identical over 7 bases. This CDR3 is 15 amino acids long. J lost 1 base, V lost 3 bases, and 4 bases had no gene match. Germline V gives CDR1 SGHVS, CDR2 FQNEAQ.

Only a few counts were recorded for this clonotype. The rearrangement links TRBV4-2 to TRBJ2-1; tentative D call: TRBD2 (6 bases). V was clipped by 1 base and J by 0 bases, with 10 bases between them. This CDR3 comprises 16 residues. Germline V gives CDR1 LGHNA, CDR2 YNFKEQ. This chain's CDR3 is CASSQVSSVSYNEQFF. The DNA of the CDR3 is TGTGCCAGCAGCCAAGTCTCTAGCGTCTCCTACAATGAGCAGTTCTTC.

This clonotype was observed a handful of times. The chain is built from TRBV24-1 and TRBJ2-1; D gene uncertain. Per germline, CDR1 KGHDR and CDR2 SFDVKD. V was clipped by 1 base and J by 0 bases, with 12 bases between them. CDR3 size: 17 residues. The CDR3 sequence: CATSDFRASSSYNEQFF. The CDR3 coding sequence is TGTGCCACCAGTGATTTCAGAGCGTCTAGCTCCTACAATGAGCAGTTCTTC.

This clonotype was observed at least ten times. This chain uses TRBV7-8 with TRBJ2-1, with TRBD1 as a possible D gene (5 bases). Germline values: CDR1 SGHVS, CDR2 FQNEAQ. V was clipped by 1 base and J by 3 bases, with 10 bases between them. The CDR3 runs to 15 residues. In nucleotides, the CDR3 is TGTGCCAGCAGCTTAGGCCTAGGGGACTACAATGAGCAGTTCTTC. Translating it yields CASSLGLGDYNEQFF.

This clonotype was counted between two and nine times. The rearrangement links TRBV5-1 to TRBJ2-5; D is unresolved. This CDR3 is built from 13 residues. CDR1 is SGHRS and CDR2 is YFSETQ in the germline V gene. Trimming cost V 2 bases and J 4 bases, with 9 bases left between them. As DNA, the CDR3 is TGCGCCAGCAGCTTTACGAGAGGAGAGACCCAGTACTTC. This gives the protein CASSFTRGETQYF.

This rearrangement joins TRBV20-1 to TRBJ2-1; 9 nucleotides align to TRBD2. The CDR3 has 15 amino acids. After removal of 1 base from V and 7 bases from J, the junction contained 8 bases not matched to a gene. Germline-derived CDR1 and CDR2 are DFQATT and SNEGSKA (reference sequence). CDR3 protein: CSARALAGTGNEQFF. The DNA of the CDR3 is TGCAGTGCTAGAGCCCTAGCGGGGACGGGGAATGAGCAGTTCTTC.

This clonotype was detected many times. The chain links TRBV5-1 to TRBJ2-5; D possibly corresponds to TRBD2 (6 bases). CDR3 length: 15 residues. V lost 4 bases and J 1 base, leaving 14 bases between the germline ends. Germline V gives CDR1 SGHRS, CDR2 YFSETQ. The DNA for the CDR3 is TGCGCCAGCAGCGGGGGGACTTCTTCCCAAGAGACCCAGTACTTC. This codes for CASSGGTSSQETQYF.